The 4 T cell receptor beta chains presented below share a single source sample, sequenced in a study of T cells in Graves' hyperthyroidism and ophthalmopathy. Researchers took RNA transcripts and amplified the TCR beta CDR3 regions from them. RT-PCR in the first round (using the HTBI primer set) targeted the TCR CDR3. A single record per CDR3 protein comes from TCRdb applying MiXCR to the multiplex PCR reads. In the table there are over 500,000 distinct CDR3 sequences, over 15% of which are singletons. The sequenced material came from blood. The origin of the receptors is a woman aged 18-29 years with Graves' ophthalmopathy.

This clonotype was seen ten or more times. The chain carries TRBV6-1 and TRBJ2-7; 8 nucleotides match TRBD1. In germline, CDR1 is MNHNS, CDR2 SASEGT. The J segment lost 1 base and the V segment lost 4 bases, leaving 6 bases of the junction unmatched. This CDR3 is 15 amino acids long. The CDR3 DNA reads TGTGCCAGCAGTGGATGGGACAGGCAATCCTACGAGCAGTACTTC. Translating gives CASSGWDRQSYEQYF.

The gene calls are TRBV15 and TRBJ1-1; D perhaps matches TRBD1 (5 bases). Trimming removed 0 bases from V and 1 base from J, with 9 bases in between. The CDR3 runs 15 residues. Germline V gene data show CDR1 as LNHNV and CDR2 as YYDKDF (reference sequence). CDR3 sequence (DNA): TGTGCCACCAGCAGAGATGGGGCAGGGAACACTGAAGCTTTCTTT. It specifies CATSRDGAGNTEAFF.

In this sample, this clonotype turned up a few times. The chain employs TRBV18 and TRBJ1-1; D is unclear. The germline V gene has CDR1 KGHSH and CDR2 LQKENI. The V gene lost 3 bases and the J gene lost 0 bases, with 14 bases spanning the gap. The CDR3 consists of 16 residues. CDR3 DNA sequence: TGTGCCAGCTCACCGAGGGAGGTAAATTTGAACACTGAAGCTTTCTTT. Its protein is CASSPREVNLNTEAFF.

This clonotype was detected many times. This chain uses TRBV28 with TRBJ2-7; a possible D gene is TRBD2 (6 bases). The CDR3 runs to 13 residues. Germline CDR1 MDHEN, CDR2 SYDVKM. Trimming shortened V by 6 bases and J by 7 bases, and 16 bases separated the two germline ends. The CDR3 is CASSPGLWIEQYF. As DNA, the CDR3 is TGTGCCAGCAGCCCGGGACTCTGGATAGAGCAGTACTTC.